The 6 T cell receptor beta chains in this list originate from one sample, sequenced in a study of cytomegalovirus exposure and HLA in healthy donors. Researchers ran the PCR with 60 Vbeta and 13 Jbeta primers. Data came from immunoSEQ multiplex PCR; TCRdb stores just in-frame clones and leaves some out. Here the sample spans about 240,000 clones, about 85% being singletons. Sample: PBMCs. These receptors originate from a girl aged 2 to 10 in good health and CMV-seronegative.

This clone was counted a single time. The chain links TRBV30 to TRBJ2-7, with 10 bases aligning to TRBD2. The CDR3 sequence is 13 residues long. The J segment lost 2 bases and the V segment lost 8 bases, leaving 6 bases of the junction unmatched. Germline values: CDR1 GTSNPN, CDR2 SVGIG (reference sequence). For the CDR3, the DNA is TGTGCCGGAGGTACTAGCGGGGCCTACGAGCAGTACTTC. As protein: CAGGTSGAYEQYF.

V is TRBV29-1 and J is TRBJ1-3, with 7 bases fitting TRBD1. The V gene's germline CDR1 is SQVTM and CDR2 ANQGSEA. Germline trimming cut 7 bases from V and 0 bases from J; bases unmatched to any gene: 3. This CDR3 is built from 13 residues. CDR3 amino acids: CSAGTVSGNTIYF. The CDR3 DNA follows: TGCAGCGCAGGGACAGTCTCTGGAAACACCATATATTTT. Full variable domain (missing parts from reference TRBV29-1 and TRBJ1-3): SAVISQKPSRDICQRGTSLTIQCQVDSQVTMMFWYRQQPGQSLTLIATANQGSEATYESGFVIDKFPISRPNLTFSTLTVSNMSPEDSSIYLCSAGTVSGNTIYFGEGSWLTVV.

The rearrangement uses TRBV6-6 and TRBJ2-7; TRBD1 aligns across 9 bases. The CDR3 is 14 amino acids. Germline CDR1 and CDR2: MNHNY and SVGAGI (reference sequence). J was trimmed by 0 bases and V by 6 bases; bases with no gene match: 3. The CDR3 loop reads CASRTGQGSYEQYF. CDR3 nucleotides: TGTGCCAGCAGAACGGGACAGGGCTCCTACGAGCAGTACTTC.

The chain uses TRBV5-4 and TRBJ1-1; 7 positions agree with TRBD1. The CDR3 length is 15 residues. Germline assignment: CDR1 SGHNT and CDR2 YYREEE (reference sequence). Germline trimming cut 4 bases from V and 4 bases from J; bases unmatched to any gene: 10. The CDR3 region is CASSPRQGLATEAFF. The CDR3 DNA reads as TGTGCCAGCAGCCCGCGACAGGGTTTGGCCACTGAAGCTTTCTTT.

The rearrangement joins TRBV19 to TRBJ1-2, with TRBD1 as a possible D gene (6 bases). Germline V lookup: CDR1 LNHDA, CDR2 SQIVND (reference sequence). The CDR3 runs 15 residues. V lost 3 bases and J lost 4, with 15 bases in between. The CDR3 coding sequence is TGTGCCAGTAGTATCCCCCGTGACAGGCTCTATGGCTACACCTTC. This translates into CASSIPRDRLYGYTF.

The chain employs TRBV7-2 and TRBJ2-5; possible D gene TRBD2, 7 bases. Looked up from germline, CDR1 is SGHTA and CDR2 is FQGNSA. The germline V and J ends were trimmed by 3 bases and 2 bases, with 13 bases remaining between them. This CDR3 spans 15 amino acids. CDR3 nucleotide sequence: TGTGCCAGCAGCTTGGGCGGGGGCCTTCAAGAGACCCAGTACTTC. It specifies CASSLGGGLQETQYF.